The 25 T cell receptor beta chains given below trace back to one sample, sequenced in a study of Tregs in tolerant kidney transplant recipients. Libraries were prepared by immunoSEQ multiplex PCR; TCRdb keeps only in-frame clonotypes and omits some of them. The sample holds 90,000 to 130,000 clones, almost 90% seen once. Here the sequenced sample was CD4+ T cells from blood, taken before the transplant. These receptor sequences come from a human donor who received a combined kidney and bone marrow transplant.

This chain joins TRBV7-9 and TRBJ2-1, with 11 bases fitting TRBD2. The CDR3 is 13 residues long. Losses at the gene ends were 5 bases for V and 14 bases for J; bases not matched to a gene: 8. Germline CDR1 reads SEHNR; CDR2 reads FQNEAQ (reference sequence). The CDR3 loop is CASSLIAGGSKFF. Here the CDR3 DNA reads TGTGCCAGCAGCCTCATAGCGGGAGGGTCAAAGTTCTTC.

The CDR3 nucleotides are TGTGCCAGCAGTTACAGGGGTCCCCCTAATAATTCACCCCTCCACTTT. Translation gives CASSYRGPPNNSPLHF. This chain connects TRBV6-6 to TRBJ1-6; D is perhaps TRBD1 (5 bases). V was trimmed by 2 bases and J by 5 bases, leaving 13 bases between them. Germline CDR1 MNHNY, CDR2 SVGAGI (reference sequence). The CDR3 contains 16 residues.

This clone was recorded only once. This CDR3 reads CSVDPADRGSRYGYTF. The CDR3 DNA sequence: TGCAGCGTTGACCCCGCCGACAGGGGTTCGAGGTATGGCTACACCTTC. The chain uses TRBV29-1 and TRBJ1-2; TRBD1 matches at 8 bases. V lost 3 bases and J lost 5; bases outside the gene matches: 14. Per the germline V gene, CDR1 is SQVTM and CDR2 is ANQGSEA. The CDR3 covers 16 residues.

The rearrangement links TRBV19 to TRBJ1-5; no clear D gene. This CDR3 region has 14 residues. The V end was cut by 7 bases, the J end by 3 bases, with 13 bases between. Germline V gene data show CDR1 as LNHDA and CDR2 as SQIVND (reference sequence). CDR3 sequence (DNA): TGTGCCAGTAACATTGGGCAGACCAATCAGCCCCAGCATTTT. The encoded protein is CASNIGQTNQPQHF.

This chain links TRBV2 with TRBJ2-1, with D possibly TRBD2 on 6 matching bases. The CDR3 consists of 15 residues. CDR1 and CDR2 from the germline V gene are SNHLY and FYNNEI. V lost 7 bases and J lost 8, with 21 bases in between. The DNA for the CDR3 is TGTGCCAGCATAAGTGGGACTCTAAAACCTGATGAGCAGTTCTTC. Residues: CASISGTLKPDEQFF.

The CDR3 loop is CASSLGPTTTGELFF. In nucleotides, the CDR3 is TGTGCCAGCAGTTTGGGGCCTACTACAACCGGGGAGCTGTTTTTT. The V and J genes are TRBV28 and TRBJ2-2; D might be TRBD1 (5 bases). Trimming took off 3 bases at V and 5 bases at J, with 13 bases between the two ends. The V gene's germline CDR1 is MDHEN and CDR2 SYDVKM. CDR3 length: 15 amino acids.

The CDR3 DNA reads TGTGCCAGCAGCCTGGGGGTGGGACAGGGATCTCGGGAGCAGTACTTC. This gives the protein CASSLGVGQGSREQYF. The rearrangement uses TRBV7-7 and TRBJ2-7, with 9 bases that match TRBD1. V lost 5 bases, J lost 7 bases, and 15 bases stayed unmatched. The germline CDR1 and CDR2 sequences are SSHAT and FNYEAQ (reference sequence). The CDR3 length is 16 residues.

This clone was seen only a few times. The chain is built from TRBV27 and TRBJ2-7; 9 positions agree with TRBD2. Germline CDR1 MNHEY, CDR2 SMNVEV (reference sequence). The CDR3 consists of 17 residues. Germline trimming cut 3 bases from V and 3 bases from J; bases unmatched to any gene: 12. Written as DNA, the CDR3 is TGTGCCAGCAGTTTTCGCCTAGCGGGACGCCTACACTACGAGCAGTACTTC. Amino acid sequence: CASSFRLAGRLHYEQYF.

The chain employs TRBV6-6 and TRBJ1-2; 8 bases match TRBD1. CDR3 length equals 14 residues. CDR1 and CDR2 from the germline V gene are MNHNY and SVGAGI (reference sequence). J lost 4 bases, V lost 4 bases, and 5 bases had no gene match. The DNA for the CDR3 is TGTGCCAGCAGTTTCGACAGGGGAGGCTATGGCTACACCTTC. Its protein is CASSFDRGGYGYTF.

CDR3 amino acids: CASSPGVDRSSYEQYF. CDR3 nucleotides: TGTGCCAGCAGCCCCGGGGTGGACAGGTCTTCCTACGAGCAGTACTTC. The chain recombines TRBV7-2 with TRBJ2-7, with 7 bases lining up with TRBD1. The length of the CDR3 is 16 residues. Germline CDR1 reads SGHTA; CDR2 reads FQGNSA. V lost 5 bases and J lost 1; bases outside the gene matches: 11.

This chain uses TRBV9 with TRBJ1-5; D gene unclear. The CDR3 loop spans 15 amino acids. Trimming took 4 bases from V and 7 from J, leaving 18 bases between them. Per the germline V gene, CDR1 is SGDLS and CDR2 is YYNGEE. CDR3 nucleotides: TGTGCCAGCAGCCCCGCCGGAAGGGCGGGACAGCCCCAGCATTTT. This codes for CASSPAGRAGQPQHF.

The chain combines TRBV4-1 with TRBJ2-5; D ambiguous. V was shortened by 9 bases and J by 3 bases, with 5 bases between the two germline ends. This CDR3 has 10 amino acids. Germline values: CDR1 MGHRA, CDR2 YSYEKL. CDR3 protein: CASTKETQYF. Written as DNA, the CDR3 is TGCGCCAGTACAAAAGAGACCCAGTACTTC.

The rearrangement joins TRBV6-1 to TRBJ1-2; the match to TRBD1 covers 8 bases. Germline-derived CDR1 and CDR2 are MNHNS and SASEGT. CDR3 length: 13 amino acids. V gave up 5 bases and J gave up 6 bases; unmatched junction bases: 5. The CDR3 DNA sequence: TGTGCCAGCAGTCGGACAGGGTGGGATGGCTACACCTTC. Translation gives CASSRTGWDGYTF.

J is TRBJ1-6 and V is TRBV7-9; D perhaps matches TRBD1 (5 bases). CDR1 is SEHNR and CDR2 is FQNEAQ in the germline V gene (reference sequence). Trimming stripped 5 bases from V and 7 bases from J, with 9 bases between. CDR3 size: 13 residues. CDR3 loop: CASSSGGNSPLHF. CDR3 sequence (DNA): TGTGCCAGCAGCAGCGGGGGGAATTCACCCCTCCACTTT.

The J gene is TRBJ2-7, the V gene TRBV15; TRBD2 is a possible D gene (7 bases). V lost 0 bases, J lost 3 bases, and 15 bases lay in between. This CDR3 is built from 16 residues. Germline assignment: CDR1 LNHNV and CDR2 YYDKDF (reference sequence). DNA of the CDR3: TGTGCCACCAGCAGAGATCCGGCGGGGGCGGTCTACGAGCAGTACTTC. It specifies CATSRDPAGAVYEQYF.

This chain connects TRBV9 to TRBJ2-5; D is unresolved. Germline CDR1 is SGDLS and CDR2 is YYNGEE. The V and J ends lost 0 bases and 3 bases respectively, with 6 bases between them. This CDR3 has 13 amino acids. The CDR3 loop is CASSVGREETQYF. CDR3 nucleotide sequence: TGTGCCAGCAGCGTAGGACGGGAAGAGACCCAGTACTTC.

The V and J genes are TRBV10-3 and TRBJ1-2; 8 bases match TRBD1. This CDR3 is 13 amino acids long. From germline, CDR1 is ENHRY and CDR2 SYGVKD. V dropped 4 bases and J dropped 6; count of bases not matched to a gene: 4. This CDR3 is CAISADRGDGYTF. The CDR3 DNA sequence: TGTGCCATCAGTGCCGACAGGGGAGATGGCTACACCTTC.

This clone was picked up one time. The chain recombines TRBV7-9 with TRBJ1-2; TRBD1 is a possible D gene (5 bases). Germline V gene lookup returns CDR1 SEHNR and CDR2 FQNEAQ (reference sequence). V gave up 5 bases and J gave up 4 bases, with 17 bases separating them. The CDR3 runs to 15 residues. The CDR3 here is CASSPPGKGPYGYTF. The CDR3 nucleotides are TGTGCCAGCAGCCCACCGGGCAAGGGGCCCTATGGCTACACCTTC.

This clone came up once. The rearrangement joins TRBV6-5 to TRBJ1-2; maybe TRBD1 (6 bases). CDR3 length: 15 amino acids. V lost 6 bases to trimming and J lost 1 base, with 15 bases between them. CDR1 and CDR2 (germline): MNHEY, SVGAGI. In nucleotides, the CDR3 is TGTGCCAGCAGCATGGACAGCGCCTTTAACTATGGCTACACCTTC. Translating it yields CASSMDSAFNYGYTF.

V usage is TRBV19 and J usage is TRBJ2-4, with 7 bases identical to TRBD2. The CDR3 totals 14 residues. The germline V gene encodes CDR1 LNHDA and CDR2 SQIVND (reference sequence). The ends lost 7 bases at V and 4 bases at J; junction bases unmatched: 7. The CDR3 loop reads CASTPVGGKNIQYF. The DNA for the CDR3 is TGTGCCAGTACCCCAGTGGGGGGGAAAAACATTCAGTACTTC. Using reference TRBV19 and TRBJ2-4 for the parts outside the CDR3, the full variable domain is DGGITQSPKYLFRKEGQNVTLSCEQNLNHDAMYWYRQDPGQGLRLIYYSQIVNDFQKGDIAEGYSVSREKKESFPLTVTSAQKNPTAFYLCASTPVGGKNIQYFGAGTRLSVL.

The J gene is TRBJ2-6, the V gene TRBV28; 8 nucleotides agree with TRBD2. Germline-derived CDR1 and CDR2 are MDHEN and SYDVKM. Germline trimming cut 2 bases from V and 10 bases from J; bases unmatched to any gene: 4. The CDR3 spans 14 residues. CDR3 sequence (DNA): TGTGCCAGCAGTTTACAGGGGACTAGGAACGTCCTGACTTTC. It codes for CASSLQGTRNVLTF.

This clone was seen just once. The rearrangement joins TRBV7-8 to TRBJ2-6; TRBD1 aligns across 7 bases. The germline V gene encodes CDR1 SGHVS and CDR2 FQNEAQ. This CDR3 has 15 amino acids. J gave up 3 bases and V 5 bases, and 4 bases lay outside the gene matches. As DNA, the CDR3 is TGTGCCAGCAGCGACAGGGTTAGTGGGGCCAACGTCCTGACTTTC. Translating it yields CASSDRVSGANVLTF.

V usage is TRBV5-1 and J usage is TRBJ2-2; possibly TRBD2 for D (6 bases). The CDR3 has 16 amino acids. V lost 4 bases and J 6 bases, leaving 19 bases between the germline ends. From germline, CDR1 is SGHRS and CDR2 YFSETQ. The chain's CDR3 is CASSPTSTGGAGELFF. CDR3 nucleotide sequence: TGCGCCAGCAGCCCAACGTCCACCGGAGGGGCCGGGGAGCTGTTTTTT.

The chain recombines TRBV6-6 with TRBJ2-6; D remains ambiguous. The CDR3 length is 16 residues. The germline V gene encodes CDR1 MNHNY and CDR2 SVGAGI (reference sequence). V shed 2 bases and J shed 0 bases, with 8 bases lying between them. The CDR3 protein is CASSYLESSGANVLTF. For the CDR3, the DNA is TGTGCCAGCAGTTACCTAGAGAGCTCTGGGGCCAACGTCCTGACTTTC.

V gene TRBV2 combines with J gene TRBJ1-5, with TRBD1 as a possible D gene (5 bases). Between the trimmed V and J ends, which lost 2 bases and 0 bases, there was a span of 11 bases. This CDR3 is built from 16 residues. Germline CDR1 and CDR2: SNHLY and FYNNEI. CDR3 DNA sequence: TGTGCCAGCAGTGAAAAGGAGGGGTATAGCAATCAGCCCCAGCATTTT. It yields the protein CASSEKEGYSNQPQHF.